This T cell receptor (beta chain) was found in a study of blood T cell repertoires in COVID-19. Per the authors' pipeline: How many nucleated cells were present was estimated from reference gene primer amplification. The protocol was immunoSEQ multiplex PCR, while the TCRdb copy is restricted to in-frame clones and leaves out a portion. V and J calls and clone size are given by that table; D and trimming were obtained from the DNA. This sample has roughly 250,000 clones, with around 82% found just once. The sequencing input was peripheral blood. This TCR came from a woman at least 80 years old with active or convalescent COVID-19.

The CDR3 region is CASRPTGRDNQPQHF. The CDR3 bases are TGTGCCAGTCGACCGACAGGGCGCGACAATCAGCCCCAGCATTTT. The V and J genes are TRBV19 and TRBJ1-5; 7 positions match TRBD1. The V and J ends lost 8 bases and 3 bases, in that order; junction bases with no gene match: 10. This CDR3 comprises 15 residues. Germline loops: CDR1 LNHDA, CDR2 SQIVND (reference sequence).